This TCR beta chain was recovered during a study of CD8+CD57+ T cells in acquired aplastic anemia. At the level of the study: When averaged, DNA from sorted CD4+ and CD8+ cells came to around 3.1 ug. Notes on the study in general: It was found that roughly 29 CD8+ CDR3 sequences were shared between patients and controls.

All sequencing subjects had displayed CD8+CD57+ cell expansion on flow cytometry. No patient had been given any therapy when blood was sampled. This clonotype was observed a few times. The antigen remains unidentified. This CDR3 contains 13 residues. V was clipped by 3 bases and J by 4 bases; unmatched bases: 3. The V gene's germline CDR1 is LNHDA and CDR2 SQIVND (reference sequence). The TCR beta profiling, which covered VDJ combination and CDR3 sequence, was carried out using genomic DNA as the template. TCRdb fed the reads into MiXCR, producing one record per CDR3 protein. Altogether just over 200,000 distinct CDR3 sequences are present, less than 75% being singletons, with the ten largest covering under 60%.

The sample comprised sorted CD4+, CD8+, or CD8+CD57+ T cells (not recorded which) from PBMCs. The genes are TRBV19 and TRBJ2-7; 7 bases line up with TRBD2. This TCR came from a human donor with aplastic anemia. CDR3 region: CASSMGGKYEQYF. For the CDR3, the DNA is TGTGCCAGTAGTATGGGAGGGAAGTACGAGCAGTACTTC.